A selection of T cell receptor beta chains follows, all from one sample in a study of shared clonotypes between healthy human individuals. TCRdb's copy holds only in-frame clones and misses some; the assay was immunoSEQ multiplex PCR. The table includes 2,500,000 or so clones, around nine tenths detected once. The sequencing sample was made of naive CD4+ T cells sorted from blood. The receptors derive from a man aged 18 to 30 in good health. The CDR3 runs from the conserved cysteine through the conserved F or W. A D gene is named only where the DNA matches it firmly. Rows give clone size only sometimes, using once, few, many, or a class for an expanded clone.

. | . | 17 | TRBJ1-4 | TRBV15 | TGTGCCACCAGCAGAGGTCGAACCCAGGAGGCTAATGAAAGACTGTTTTTT | CATSRGRTQEANERLFF
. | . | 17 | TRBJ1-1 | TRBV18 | TGTGCCAGCTCACCACCTAATGTACCGAGCATGAACACTGAAGCTTTCTTT | CASSPPNVPSMNTEAFF
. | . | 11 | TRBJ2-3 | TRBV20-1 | TGCAGTGCTATGGACAGCTATACGCAGTATTTT | CSAMDSYTQYF
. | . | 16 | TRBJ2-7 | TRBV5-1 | TGCGCCAGCAGCTTGGTTGACAGGACGGAGAGGAACGAGCAGTACTTC | CASSLVDRTERNEQYF
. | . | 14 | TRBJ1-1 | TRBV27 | TGTGCCAGCAGTTCTATTCCCGGGGACACTGAAGCTTTCTTT | CASSSIPGDTEAFF
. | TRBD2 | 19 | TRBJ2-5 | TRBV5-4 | TGTGCCAGCAGTTCGGGACCCTCGGGACTAGCGGGAAGGAAAGAGACCCAGTACTTC | CASSSGPSGLAGRKETQYF
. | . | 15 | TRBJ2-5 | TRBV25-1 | TGTGCCAGCAGTGATGGGGGCAGGGCCGTAGAGACCCAGTACTTC | CASSDGGRAVETQYF
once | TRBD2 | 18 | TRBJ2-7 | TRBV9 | TGTGCCAGCAGCGCTCCATTCGGGCTAGCGGGAGGTGGGTACGAGCAGTACTTC | CASSAPFGLAGGGYEQYF
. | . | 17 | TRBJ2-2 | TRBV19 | TGTGCCAGTAGTCCCCGAAAAGCAACCAAATGGACCGGGGAGCTGTTTTTT | CASSPRKATKWTGELFF
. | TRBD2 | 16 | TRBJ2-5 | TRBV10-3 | TGTGCCATCAGTGAGGGTTTTGCGGGGGGGCAAGAGACCCAGTACTTC | CAISEGFAGGQETQYF
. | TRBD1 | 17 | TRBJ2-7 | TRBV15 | TGTGCCACCAGCAGAGATGTAGGACAGGGTCTTTCCTACGAGCAGTACTTC | CATSRDVGQGLSYEQYF
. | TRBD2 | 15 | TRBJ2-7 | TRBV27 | TGTGCCAGCAGTCCGTTAGCGGGGGGGCCAGGCGAGCAGTACTTC | CASSPLAGGPGEQYF
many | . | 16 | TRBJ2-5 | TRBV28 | TGTGCCAGCAGTTTAGAAGGGACGGCGTACCAAGAGACCCAGTACTTC | CASSLEGTAYQETQYF
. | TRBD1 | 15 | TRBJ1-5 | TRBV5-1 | TGCGCCAGCAGCTTGACAGGGGCTAGCAATCAGCCCCAGCATTTT | CASSLTGASNQPQHF
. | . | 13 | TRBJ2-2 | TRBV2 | TGTGCCAGCACCAGGGAAAACACCGGGGAGCTGTTTTTT | CASTRENTGELFF
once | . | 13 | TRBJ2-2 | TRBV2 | TGTGCCAGCACACAGCAGAACACCGGGGAGCTGTTTTTT | CASTQQNTGELFF
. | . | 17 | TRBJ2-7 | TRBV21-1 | TGTGCCAGCAGCACCAGACTAGCGGGAGGGCCCTGGGGCGAGCAGTACTTC | CASSTRLAGGPWGEQYF
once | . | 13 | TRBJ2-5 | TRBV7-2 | TGTGCCAGCAGCTCACGTTCCCACGAGACCCAGTACTTC | CASSSRSHETQYF
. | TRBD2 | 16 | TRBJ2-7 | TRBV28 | TGTGCCAGCACCTCGGGAGGGTCTTCCCGTGGGGACGAGCAGTACTTC | CASTSGGSSRGDEQYF
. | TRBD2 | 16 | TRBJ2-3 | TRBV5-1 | TGCGCCAGCAGCCCCGGCCTAGCGGGGGCAACAGATACGCAGTATTTT | CASSPGLAGATDTQYF
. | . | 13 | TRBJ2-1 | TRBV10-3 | TGTGCCATCAGTGCCAACCAGGACGGTGAGCAGTTCTTC | CAISANQDGEQFF
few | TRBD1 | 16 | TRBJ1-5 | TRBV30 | TGTGCCTGGAGCTCGGGACAGGAGAATCGCAATCAGCCCCAGCATTTT | CAWSSGQENRNQPQHF
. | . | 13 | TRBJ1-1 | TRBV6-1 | TGTGCCAGCAGTGTAGGGATGAACACTGAAGCTTTCTTT | CASSVGMNTEAFF
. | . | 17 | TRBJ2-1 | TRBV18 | TGTGCCAGCTCACCTCTCACCGGGAGTTTCTCCTACAATGAGCAGTTCTTC | CASSPLTGSFSYNEQFF
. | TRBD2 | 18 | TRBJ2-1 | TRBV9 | TGTGCCAGCAGCCCTAAGATTCTAGCGGGGAACTCCTACAATGAGCAGTTCTTC | CASSPKILAGNSYNEQFF
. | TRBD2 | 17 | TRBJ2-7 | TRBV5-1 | TGCGCCAGCAGCCGACGGAAGCTAGCGGGGGACTCCTACGAGCAGTACTTC | CASSRRKLAGDSYEQYF
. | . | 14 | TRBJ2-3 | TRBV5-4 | TGTGCCAGCAGCTTCCAGGGCAGCACAGATACGCAGTATTTT | CASSFQGSTDTQYF
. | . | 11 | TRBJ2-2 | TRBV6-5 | TGTGCCAGTAAGGACAAGTGGGAGCTGTTTTTT | CASKDKWELFF
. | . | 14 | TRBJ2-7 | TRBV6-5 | TGTGCCAGCAGTGGGGCGGGGAGCTCCTACGAGCAGTACTTC | CASSGAGSSYEQYF
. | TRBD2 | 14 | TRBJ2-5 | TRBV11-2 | TGTGCCAGCAGCTTCACGGGAGGGCAAGAGACCCAGTACTTC | CASSFTGGQETQYF
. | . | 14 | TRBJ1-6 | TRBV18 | TGTGCCAGCTCACCGGGAATCATTCACTCACCCCTCCACTTT | CASSPGIIHSPLHF
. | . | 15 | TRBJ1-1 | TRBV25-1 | TGTGCCAGCAGTGAAGACCAGGGTTTCCGGACTGAAGCTTTCTTT | CASSEDQGFRTEAFF
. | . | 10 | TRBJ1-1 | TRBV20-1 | TGCAGTGCTAGTAGGACTGAAGCTTTCTTT | CSASRTEAFF
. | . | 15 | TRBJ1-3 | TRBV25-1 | TGTGCCAGCAGTGAACAGCGACCTTCTGGAAACACCATATATTTT | CASSEQRPSGNTIYF
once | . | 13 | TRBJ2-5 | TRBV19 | TGTGCCAGTAGTCAGGGGGGCGACGAGACCCAGTACTTC | CASSQGGDETQYF
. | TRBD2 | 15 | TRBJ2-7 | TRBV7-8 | TGTGCCAGCAGCCTCACCGGACTAGCGTCCTACGAGCAGTACTTC | CASSLTGLASYEQYF
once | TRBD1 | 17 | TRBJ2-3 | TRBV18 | TGTGCCAGCTCACCTGGAGGGACAGGGGGTTTGACAGATACGCAGTATTTT | CASSPGGTGGLTDTQYF